This section outlines one T cell receptor beta chain sequence together with its context. As yet, its antigen is unknown. This CDR3 has 15 amino acids. The germline CDR1 and CDR2 sequences are SGHTS and YDEGEE. The V gene end was trimmed by 4 bases and the J gene end by 5 bases; junction bases not matched to a gene: 11. Both 60 Vbeta primers and 13 Jbeta primers went into the PCR. The assay was immunoSEQ multiplex PCR, and TCRdb's table has in-frame clones only and misses some. The table has about 160,000 clones, approximately 72% seen once; the top ten hold approximately 7.1%. This sample was taken from a study of cytomegalovirus exposure and HLA in healthy donors. At the level of the study: Genotyping showed roughly 76% of over 350 donors falling in the Caucasian-associated ancestry cluster.

Study conclusions and caveats: Reportedly, HLA-A and HLA-B alleles of most subjects were accurately predicted from TCR beta.

The rearrangement links TRBV5-8 to TRBJ2-7, with 8 bases aligning to TRBD2. Input material: PBMCs. This TCR was sampled from a man in his forties in good health and CMV-seropositive. CDR3 bases: TGTGCCAGCAGCCCCGGGGGGGGGCGCTTCCACGAGCAGTACTTC. Amino acid sequence: CASSPGGGRFHEQYF.